This entry describes one TCR beta chain. These data belong to a study of blood T cell repertoires in COVID-19. Profiling relied on immunoSEQ multiplex PCR, and the TCRdb table lists in-frame clones only, not all of them. The sample gives about 150,000 clones, about 86% of which show up once; 7.3% is in the top ten. Either two negative PCRs, clearance, or symptom resolution qualified Cohort 3 donors as recovered. What was sequenced was PBMCs or T cells enriched from blood (not recorded which). The TCR sequence derives from a man in his fifties who had recovered from COVID-19.

The CDR3 DNA reads as TGTGCCTGGAGTGAACAGGGGCAGGACACCATATATTTT. Protein sequence: CAWSEQGQDTIYF. This chain links TRBV30 with TRBJ1-3, with 7 bases aligning to TRBD1. V dropped 1 base and J dropped 8; count of bases not matched to a gene: 5. The germline V gene encodes CDR1 GTSNPN and CDR2 SVGIG (reference sequence). This CDR3 comprises 13 residues.